These 15 T cell receptor beta chains share one sample of origin, sequenced in a study of identical twins (dated by TCRdb to about 2016). Library method: 5' RACE. These reads were obtained on an Illumina HiSeq 2000. TCRdb took the public reads, trimmed them with fastp at Q25, ran MiXCR for clone calling and kept in-frame beta chains. Identical CDR3 protein sequences are pooled into one entry, listed with their most common genes and DNA. The sample records 260,000 or so distinct CDR3 sequences, approximately 7.9% of which are singletons. The leading ten clones occupy about 5.8% of the sample. The sample also formed part of further work on yellow fever vaccine responses in identical twins.

The sample consisted of CD8+ T cells sorted from blood. These TCRs come from a woman aged 18-35 years in good health.

This clonotype appeared many times. CDR3 loop: CSASKITQETQYF. The CDR3, as DNA: TGCAGTGCTAGTAAGATAACGCAAGAGACCCAGTACTTC. The J gene is TRBJ2-5, the V gene TRBV20-1; D gene unclear. Looked up from germline, CDR1 is DFQATT and CDR2 is SNEGSKA (reference sequence). Trimming removed 3 bases at V and 2 bases at J, with 10 bases between. This CDR3 comprises 13 residues.

The chain uses TRBV14 and TRBJ2-6; the D gene is possibly TRBD1 (5 bases). V was cut by 6 bases and J by 2 bases, with 20 bases left in between. In germline, CDR1 is SGHDN, CDR2 FVKESK. The CDR3 extends over 18 amino acids. For the CDR3, the DNA is TGTGCCAGCAGTCCACCGGTCCAGAGCAGGGCTGGGGCCAACGTCCTGACTTTC. Translation: CASSPPVQSRAGANVLTF.

Only a few counts were recorded for this clonotype. The chain joins TRBV6-1 to TRBJ1-4; the match to TRBD1 covers 7 bases. The J segment lost 7 bases and the V segment lost 3 bases, leaving 5 bases of the junction unmatched. In germline, CDR1 is MNHNS, CDR2 SASEGT. The CDR3 extends over 14 amino acids. The CDR3 DNA reads TGTGCCAGCAGTGAGAACAGGGGTACTGAAAAACTGTTTTTT. Translation: CASSENRGTEKLFF.

The chain uses TRBV20-1 and TRBJ2-1, with 8 bases lining up with TRBD2. J gave up 0 bases and V 8 bases, and 3 bases lay outside the gene matches. Germline V lookup: CDR1 DFQATT, CDR2 SNEGSKA (reference sequence). The CDR3 has 13 residues. For the CDR3, the DNA is TGCAGTCATAGCGGGGACTCCTACAATGAGCAGTTCTTC. This translates into CSHSGDSYNEQFF.

This chain joins TRBV9 and TRBJ2-5; 10 bases align to TRBD2. The V gene end was trimmed by 3 bases and the J gene end by 3 bases; junction bases not matched to a gene: 2. The germline V gene encodes CDR1 SGDLS and CDR2 YYNGEE. The CDR3 length is 14 residues. CDR3 sequence (DNA): TGTGCCAGCAGCGGACTAGCGGGCAAAGAGACCCAGTACTTC. Encoded protein: CASSGLAGKETQYF.

V usage is TRBV15 and J usage is TRBJ2-7; D not resolved. This CDR3 has 15 amino acids. V shed 5 bases and J shed 3 bases, with 17 bases lying between them. CDR1 and CDR2 from the germline V gene are LNHNV and YYDKDF (reference sequence). Here the CDR3 DNA reads TGTGCCACCAGCCCCGGTGGGGAAAAGGACTACGAGCAGTACTTC. Translated, it gives CATSPGGEKDYEQYF.

This clonotype has at least ten counts. In DNA form, the CDR3 reads TGCAGTGCCCGCGGTAGGGATGGGACGGCACGCTTGGGTGGCTACACCTTC. Its translation is CSARGRDGTARLGGYTF. V usage is TRBV20-1 and J usage is TRBJ1-2; D perhaps matches TRBD1 (5 bases). The length of the CDR3 is 17 residues. CDR1 and CDR2 (germline): DFQATT, SNEGSKA (reference sequence). V was pared by 6 bases and J by 7 bases, with 30 bases between.

The chain employs TRBV9 and TRBJ2-5, with D tentatively TRBD2 (6 bases). Trimming removed 0 bases from V and 5 bases from J, with 14 bases in between. The germline V gene encodes CDR1 SGDLS and CDR2 YYNGEE. CDR3 length: 15 residues. The CDR3 protein is CASSVDGGETETQYF. The CDR3 nucleotides are TGTGCCAGCAGCGTAGACGGCGGGGAGACGGAGACCCAGTACTTC.

Ten or more counts support this clonotype. The chain uses TRBV7-9 and TRBJ2-2; D gene uncertain. Per germline, CDR1 SEHNR and CDR2 FQNEAQ (reference sequence). CDR3 length: 11 residues. V was trimmed by 2 bases and J by 6 bases, leaving 1 base between them. CDR3 in DNA: TGTGCCAGCAGCTTACCCGGGGAGCTGTTTTTT. Protein sequence: CASSLPGELFF. Complete variable domain (other parts from reference TRBV7-9 and TRBJ2-2): DTGVSQNPRHKITKRGQNVTFRCDPISEHNRLYWYRQTLGQGPEFLTYFQNEAQLEKSRLLSDRFSAERPKGSFSTLEIQRTEQGDSAMYLCASSLPGELFFGEGSRLTVL.

This clonotype has more than one count but fewer than ten. This chain joins TRBV24-1 and TRBJ2-1, with D possibly TRBD2 on 7 matching bases. This CDR3 has 16 amino acids. Germline loops: CDR1 KGHDR, CDR2 SFDVKD. Trimming removed 0 bases from V and 2 bases from J, with 10 bases in between. CDR3 in DNA: TGTGCCACCAGTGATTTGTCGGGGGGCACCTACAATGAGCAGTTCTTC. It encodes CATSDLSGGTYNEQFF.

This clonotype was observed many times. The gene calls are TRBV29-1 and TRBJ2-6, with a weak D call TRBD1 (5 bases). CDR3 length equals 18 residues. Per germline, CDR1 SQVTM and CDR2 ANQGSEA. Trimming took 5 bases from V and 2 from J, leaving 22 bases between them. The DNA of the CDR3 is TGCAGCGTTCAGGGCCAAATGCTGGGTGGGGCTGGGGCCAACGTCCTGACTTTC. Its protein is CSVQGQMLGGAGANVLTF.

Details on this clonotype: One base away lies a much larger clone, so this may be a sequencing read error. The chain is built from TRBV6-5 and TRBJ2-1; D is undetermined. V lost 0 bases and J lost 0, with 6 bases in between. CDR1 is MNHEY, CDR2 SVGAGI, per germline. The CDR3 is 15 amino acids. CDR3 DNA: TGTGCCAGCAGTTACTCGGGTAGCTCCTACAATGAGCAGTTCTTC. Residues: CASSYSGSSYNEQFF.

This clonotype was observed many times. The genes are TRBV6-2 or TRBV6-3 and TRBJ1-2, with D perhaps TRBD1 (6 bases). In germline, CDR1 is MNHEY, CDR2 SVGEGT. V lost 3 bases to trimming and J lost 5 bases, with 22 bases between them. The length of the CDR3 is 17 residues. The CDR3 DNA reads as TGTGCCAGCAGTTATTCTCTCGGGGGACAAGAGACTTATGGCTACACCTTC. Translated: CASSYSLGGQETYGYTF.

This chain links TRBV20-1 with TRBJ2-5; TRBD2 aligns across 8 bases. With 0 bases clipped from V and 2 bases from J, the junction kept 5 bases outside the gene matches. Germline-derived CDR1 and CDR2 are DFQATT and SNEGSKA (reference sequence). This CDR3 has 15 residues. In DNA form, the CDR3 reads TGCAGTGCTAGAGATGGACTAGCCCAACAAGAGACCCAGTACTTC. Encoded protein: CSARDGLAQQETQYF.

This chain uses TRBV20-1 with TRBJ2-5, with 16 bases lining up with TRBD2. V lost 8 bases, J lost 6 bases, and 9 bases stayed unmatched. The CDR3 loop spans 15 amino acids. Per germline, CDR1 DFQATT and CDR2 SNEGSKA (reference sequence). CDR3 in DNA: TGCAGTAATTCCGGGACTAGCGGGGGGGCGAAGACCCAGTACTTC. Amino acids: CSNSGTSGGAKTQYF.